This T cell receptor (beta chain) was sequenced in a study of blood T cell repertoires in COVID-19. Looking at the study overall: The study drew acute and convalescent COVID-19 samples from the United States, Italy and Spain. In each case, the material was cDNA or gDNA derived from T cells, B-cell-depleted T cells, or PBMCs.

Trimming at V came to 7 bases and at J to 0 bases, leaving 3 bases not matched to a gene. Looked up from germline, CDR1 is SQVTM and CDR2 is ANQGSEA. This CDR3 region has 16 residues. Enrolled during active infection, Seattle patients were then followed longitudinally. Per the study methods: The assay estimated nucleated cells by amplifying reference gene primers. The table came from immunoSEQ multiplex PCR; TCRdb's copy has only in-frame clones and leaves some out. V and J calls and clone size are as listed in that table; D and trimming were resolved from the DNA. The profile shows approximately 230,000 clones, around 88% of them singletons.

The chain couples TRBV29-1 to TRBJ2-1, with 16 bases identical to TRBD2. Sequencing was performed on peripheral blood. The clonotype originates from a woman in her 30s with COVID-19, enrolled during active disease. CDR3 coding DNA: TGCAGCGCGGGGACTAGCGGGAGGGGCTCCTACAATGAGCAGTTCTTC. Protein product: CSAGTSGRGSYNEQFF.